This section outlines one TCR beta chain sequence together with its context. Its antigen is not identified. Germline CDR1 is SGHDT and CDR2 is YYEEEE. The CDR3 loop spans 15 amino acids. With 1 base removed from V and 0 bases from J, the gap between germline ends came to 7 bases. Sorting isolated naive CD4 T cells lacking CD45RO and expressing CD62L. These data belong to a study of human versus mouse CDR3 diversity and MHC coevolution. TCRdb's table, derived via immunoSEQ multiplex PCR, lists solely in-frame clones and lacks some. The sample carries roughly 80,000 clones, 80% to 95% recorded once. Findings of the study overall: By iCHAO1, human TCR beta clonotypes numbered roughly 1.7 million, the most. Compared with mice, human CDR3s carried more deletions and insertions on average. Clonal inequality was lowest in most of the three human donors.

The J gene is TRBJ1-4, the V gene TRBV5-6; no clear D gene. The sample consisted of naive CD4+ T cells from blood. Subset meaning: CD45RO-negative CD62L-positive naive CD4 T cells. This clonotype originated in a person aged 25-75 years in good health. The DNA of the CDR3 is TGTGCCAGCAGCTTGTCTCCGGCAACTAATGAAAAACTGTTTTTT. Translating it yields CASSLSPATNEKLFF.